A single sample is the source of the 20 T cell receptor beta chains below, sequenced in a study of blood T cells in healthy people across ages. A sample-barcoded 5' primer and a J-beta primer mix were used in a second PCR of roughly 7 to 11 cycles. TCRdb recomputed calls from the 5' RACE reads with MiXCR, one row per CDR3 protein. The repertoire has almost 1 million distinct CDR3 sequences, roughly 50% of them found once; the top ten carry around 21%. The sequenced sample consisted of blood. These receptors all stem from a woman aged 60-75 years in good health.

The chain joins TRBV5-1 to TRBJ2-5; the D call may be TRBD1 or TRBD2 (5 bases each). CDR3 size: 15 residues. Germline CDR1 is SGHRS and CDR2 is YFSETQ. Trimming cost V 4 bases and J 4 bases, with 17 bases left between them. CDR3 coding DNA: TGCGCCAGCAGCCTACTAGGGGATCGTCGAGAGACCCAGTACTTC. Its protein product is CASSLLGDRRETQYF.

This clonotype has at least ten counts. The chain employs TRBV24-1 and TRBJ2-1; 7 bases line up with TRBD2. This CDR3 region has 15 residues. V shed 11 bases, J shed 5 bases, and the junction held 14 bases outside the gene matches. Per the germline V gene, CDR1 is KGHDR and CDR2 is SFDVKD. In DNA form, the CDR3 reads TGTGCCAGGAGGGAGACTAGCCGGAATAACAATGAGCAGTTCTTC. Translating it yields CARRETSRNNNEQFF.

This clonotype was observed at least ten times. This chain connects TRBV7-8 to TRBJ2-7; D might be TRBD1 or TRBD2, each matching 5 bases. The CDR3 has 15 amino acids. V lost 1 base, J lost 6 bases, and 16 bases lay in between. Germline CDR1 and CDR2: SGHVS and FQNEAQ. CDR3 DNA: TGTGCCAGCAGCTTAGACGGGCAGGGAGAGGTCGAGCAGTACTTC. The encoded protein is CASSLDGQGEVEQYF.

The chain couples TRBV6-2 or TRBV6-3 to TRBJ2-6; D is unclear. Trimming cost V 6 bases and J 0 bases, with 12 bases left between them. This CDR3 has 16 residues. CDR1 is MNHEY, CDR2 SVGEGT, per germline. The CDR3 sequence: CASSNPALSGANVLTF. The CDR3 DNA follows: TGTGCCAGCAGCAACCCCGCCCTCTCTGGGGCCAACGTCCTGACTTTC.

The table lists this clonotype with a count of one. The CDR3 DNA sequence: TGCGCCAGCAGCCAAGGCCCAGCCACCAGCACCAATGAGCAGTTCTTC. It specifies CASSQGPATSTNEQFF. The rearrangement uses TRBV4-1 and TRBJ2-1, with D hard to call. The CDR3 length is 16 residues. V lost 1 base and J 6 bases, leaving 16 bases between the germline ends. CDR1 is MGHRA and CDR2 is YSYEKL in the germline V gene.

The chain joins TRBV28 to TRBJ1-1, with no clear D. There are 10 residues in the CDR3. V was trimmed by 8 bases and J by 8 bases, leaving 9 bases between them. CDR1 and CDR2 (germline): MDHEN, SYDVKM. The CDR3 DNA is TGTGCCAGCCATTCCCGGGAAGCTTTCTTT. Its translation is CASHSREAFF.

The CDR3 is CASSQLGTNYEQYF. For the CDR3, the DNA is TGCGCCAGCAGCCAACTCGGGACTAACTACGAGCAGTACTTC. The chain combines TRBV4-1 with TRBJ2-7; 7 bases map to TRBD2. This CDR3 comprises 14 residues. Germline loops: CDR1 MGHRA, CDR2 YSYEKL. J lost 3 bases, V lost 2 bases, and 4 bases had no gene match.

The J gene is TRBJ2-5, the V gene TRBV15, with D possibly being TRBD1 or TRBD2 (5 bases each). The DNA end is a closer match to TRBJ2-7, so the J assignment may be wrong. The germline gives CDR1 LNHNV, CDR2 YYDKDF (reference sequence). The CDR3 is 16 amino acids. The CDR3 DNA reads TGTGCCACCAGCAGAGACCCTACAGGAGGCCCCTACGAGCAGTACTTC. Its protein product is CATSRDPTGGPYEQYF.

The rearrangement uses TRBV20-1 and TRBJ2-5; no reliable D call. Deletions cut 1 base from V and 5 bases from J, with 11 bases between. The CDR3 has 13 amino acids. CDR1 is DFQATT, CDR2 SNEGSKA, per germline (reference sequence). In nucleotides, the CDR3 is TGCAGTGCTAGAGTACCAGGTCGGGAGACCCAGTACTTC. Amino acids: CSARVPGRETQYF.

The rearrangement uses TRBV21-1 and TRBJ2-5; the table's D gene call, TRBD1, was not cross checked with the DNA. TRBV21-1 constitutes a pseudogene. This CDR3 comprises 17 residues. The CDR3 loop reads CASNVGSGQGEVETQYF. The CDR3 DNA reads as TGTGCCAGCAACGTCGGATCGGGACAGGGGGAGGTTGAGACCCAGTACTTC.

The chain uses TRBV28 and TRBJ2-7; tentatively, D is TRBD1 (6 bases). The CDR3 is made up of 15 amino acids. Trimming took off 6 bases at V and 2 bases at J, with 17 bases between the two ends. Germline loops: CDR1 MDHEN, CDR2 SYDVKM. In DNA form, the CDR3 reads TGTGCCAGCAGCCACCCTGTGGGGGCAGCCTACGAGCAGTACTTC. Protein sequence: CASSHPVGAAYEQYF.

This clonotype turned up a few times. The V gene is TRBV21-1, the J gene TRBJ1-2; the table names TRBD1, a call not compared with the DNA. TRBV21-1 is reported as a pseudogene. The CDR3 contains 14 residues. The chain's CDR3 is CASSKDRGNYGYTF. The CDR3 bases are TGTGCCAGCAGCAAGGACAGGGGCAACTATGGCTACACCTTC.

The rearrangement joins TRBV3-1 to TRBJ2-7; D is possibly TRBD1 or TRBD2 (6 bases each). Between the trimmed V and J ends, which lost 2 bases and 7 bases, there was a span of 15 bases. The CDR3 is 14 amino acids. CDR1 is LGHDT and CDR2 is YNNKEL in the germline V gene (reference sequence). The CDR3 is CASSQLGGPREQYF. CDR3 in DNA: TGTGCCAGCAGCCAATTGGGGGGCCCTCGGGAGCAGTACTTC.

This clonotype was seen ten or more times. The rearrangement uses TRBV4-1 and TRBJ2-5, with 8 bases matching TRBD1. Trimming at V came to 5 bases and at J to 11 bases, leaving 10 bases not matched to a gene. The CDR3 has 13 amino acids. The germline V gene encodes CDR1 MGHRA and CDR2 YSYEKL. Here the CDR3 DNA reads TGCGCCAGCAGCTTCGGACAGGGTGGAGAGCAGTACTTC. It translates to CASSFGQGGEQYF.

This chain links TRBV12-3 or TRBV12-4 with TRBJ2-3; D gene ambiguous. This CDR3 has 15 residues. Trimming stripped 6 bases from V and 2 bases from J, with 15 bases between. The CDR3 DNA reads TGTGCCAGCAGCCCGAGGTTAGGAAACACAGATACGCAGTATTTT. Translating it yields CASSPRLGNTDTQYF.

The gene calls are TRBV20-1 and TRBJ2-4, with 9 bases aligning to TRBD2. The J call is in doubt because the DNA end fits TRBJ2-7 better. The CDR3 spans 14 residues. From germline, CDR1 is DFQATT and CDR2 SNEGSKA (reference sequence). The CDR3 region is CSARDYAGGDEQYF. CDR3 in DNA: TGCAGTGCTAGAGATTATGCGGGAGGGGACGAGCAGTACTTC.

The chain is built from TRBV15 and TRBJ2-3; D remains ambiguous. The germline CDR1 and CDR2 sequences are LNHNV and YYDKDF (reference sequence). Trimming left V 0 bases short and J 0 bases short, with 7 bases between. The CDR3 is 15 amino acids. This CDR3 reads CATSRDPTSTDTQYF. The CDR3 region has the DNA TGTGCCACCAGCAGAGATCCAACTAGCACAGATACGCAGTATTTT.

The table lists this clonotype with a count of one. The chain carries TRBV6-6 and TRBJ2-7; perhaps TRBD1 as D (5 bases). In germline, CDR1 is MNHNY, CDR2 SVGAGI (reference sequence). The V end lost 6 bases, the J end lost 6 bases, and 15 bases lay between the germline ends. CDR3 length equals 13 residues. CDR3 sequence: CASSAESRGEQYF. The CDR3 DNA reads as TGTGCCAGCAGCGCCGAAAGTAGGGGCGAGCAGTACTTC.

This clonotype has a count of ten or more. The CDR3 here is CASSFDASTDTQYF. The CDR3, as DNA: TGTGCCAGCAGCTTTGACGCTAGCACAGATACGCAGTATTTT. The V and J genes are TRBV7-9 and TRBJ2-3; unclear D gene. The CDR3 has 14 residues. Germline V gives CDR1 SEHNR, CDR2 FQNEAQ (reference sequence). V gave up 3 bases and J gave up 0 bases, with 7 bases separating them.

The gene calls are TRBV6-5 and TRBJ2-5; D not certain. With 5 bases removed from V and 5 bases from J, the gap between germline ends came to 15 bases. This CDR3 comprises 14 residues. Germline V gene data show CDR1 as MNHEY and CDR2 as SVGAGI. CDR3 nucleotide sequence: TGTGCCAGCAGTGACCGATGGAGCCTGGAGACCCAGTACTTC. Protein: CASSDRWSLETQYF.